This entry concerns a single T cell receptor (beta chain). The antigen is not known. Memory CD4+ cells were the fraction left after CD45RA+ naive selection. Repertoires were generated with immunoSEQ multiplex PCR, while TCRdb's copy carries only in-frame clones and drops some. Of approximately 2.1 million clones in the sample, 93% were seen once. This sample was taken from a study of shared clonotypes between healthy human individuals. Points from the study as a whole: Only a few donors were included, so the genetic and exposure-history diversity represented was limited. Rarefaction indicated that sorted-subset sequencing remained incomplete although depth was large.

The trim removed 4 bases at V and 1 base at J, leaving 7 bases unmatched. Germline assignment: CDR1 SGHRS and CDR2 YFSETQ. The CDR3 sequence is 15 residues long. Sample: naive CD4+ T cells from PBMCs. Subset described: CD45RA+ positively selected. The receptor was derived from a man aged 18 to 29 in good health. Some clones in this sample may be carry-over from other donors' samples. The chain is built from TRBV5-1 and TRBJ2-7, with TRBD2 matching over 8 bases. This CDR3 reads CASSPSGGRSYEQYF. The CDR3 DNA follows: TGCGCCAGCAGCCCCTCGGGAGGGAGGTCCTACGAGCAGTACTTC.